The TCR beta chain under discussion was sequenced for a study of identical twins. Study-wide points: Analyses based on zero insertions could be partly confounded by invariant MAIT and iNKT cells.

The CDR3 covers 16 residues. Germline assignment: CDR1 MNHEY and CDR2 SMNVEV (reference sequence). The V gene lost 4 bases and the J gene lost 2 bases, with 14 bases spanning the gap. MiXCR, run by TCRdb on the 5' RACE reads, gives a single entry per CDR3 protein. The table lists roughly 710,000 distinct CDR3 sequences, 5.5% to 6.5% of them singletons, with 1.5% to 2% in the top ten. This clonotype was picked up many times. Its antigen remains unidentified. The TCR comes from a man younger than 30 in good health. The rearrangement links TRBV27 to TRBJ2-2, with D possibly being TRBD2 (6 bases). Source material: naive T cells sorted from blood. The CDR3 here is CASSYYAGLNTGELFF. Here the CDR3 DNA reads TGTGCCAGCAGTTATTACGCGGGATTAAACACCGGGGAGCTGTTTTTT.